This T cell receptor beta chain was identified in a study of beta chain features in type 1 diabetes. This clone has more than one count but fewer than ten. Its antigen is not identified. It was via CD45RO/CCR7/CD25/CD127/CD95/CD27 that CD4+ naive, central memory, regulatory and stem cell-like memory cells were sorted. Germline V gives CDR1 GTSNPN, CDR2 SVGIG (reference sequence). V lost 8 bases, J lost 3 bases, and 11 bases lay in between. The CDR3 runs 12 residues. All of the isolated RNA was reverse transcribed, so expressed TCRB transcripts were sequenced. Assay: immunoSEQ multiplex PCR; the TCRdb copy retains only in-frame clones and omits some. The sample contains about 700,000 clones, 13% of which appear only once. Study-level results: Moderately but significantly shorter TCRB CDR3s were found in Type 1 diabetes patients in all four CD4+ subsets.

The chain combines TRBV30 with TRBJ2-1; D is uncertain. The receptor was isolated from a young man with type 1 diabetes. Sequencing was carried out using naive CD4+ T cells from blood. DNA of the CDR3: TGTGCCGGGCACAGAAACTACAATGAGCAGTTCTTC. Translation: CAGHRNYNEQFF.